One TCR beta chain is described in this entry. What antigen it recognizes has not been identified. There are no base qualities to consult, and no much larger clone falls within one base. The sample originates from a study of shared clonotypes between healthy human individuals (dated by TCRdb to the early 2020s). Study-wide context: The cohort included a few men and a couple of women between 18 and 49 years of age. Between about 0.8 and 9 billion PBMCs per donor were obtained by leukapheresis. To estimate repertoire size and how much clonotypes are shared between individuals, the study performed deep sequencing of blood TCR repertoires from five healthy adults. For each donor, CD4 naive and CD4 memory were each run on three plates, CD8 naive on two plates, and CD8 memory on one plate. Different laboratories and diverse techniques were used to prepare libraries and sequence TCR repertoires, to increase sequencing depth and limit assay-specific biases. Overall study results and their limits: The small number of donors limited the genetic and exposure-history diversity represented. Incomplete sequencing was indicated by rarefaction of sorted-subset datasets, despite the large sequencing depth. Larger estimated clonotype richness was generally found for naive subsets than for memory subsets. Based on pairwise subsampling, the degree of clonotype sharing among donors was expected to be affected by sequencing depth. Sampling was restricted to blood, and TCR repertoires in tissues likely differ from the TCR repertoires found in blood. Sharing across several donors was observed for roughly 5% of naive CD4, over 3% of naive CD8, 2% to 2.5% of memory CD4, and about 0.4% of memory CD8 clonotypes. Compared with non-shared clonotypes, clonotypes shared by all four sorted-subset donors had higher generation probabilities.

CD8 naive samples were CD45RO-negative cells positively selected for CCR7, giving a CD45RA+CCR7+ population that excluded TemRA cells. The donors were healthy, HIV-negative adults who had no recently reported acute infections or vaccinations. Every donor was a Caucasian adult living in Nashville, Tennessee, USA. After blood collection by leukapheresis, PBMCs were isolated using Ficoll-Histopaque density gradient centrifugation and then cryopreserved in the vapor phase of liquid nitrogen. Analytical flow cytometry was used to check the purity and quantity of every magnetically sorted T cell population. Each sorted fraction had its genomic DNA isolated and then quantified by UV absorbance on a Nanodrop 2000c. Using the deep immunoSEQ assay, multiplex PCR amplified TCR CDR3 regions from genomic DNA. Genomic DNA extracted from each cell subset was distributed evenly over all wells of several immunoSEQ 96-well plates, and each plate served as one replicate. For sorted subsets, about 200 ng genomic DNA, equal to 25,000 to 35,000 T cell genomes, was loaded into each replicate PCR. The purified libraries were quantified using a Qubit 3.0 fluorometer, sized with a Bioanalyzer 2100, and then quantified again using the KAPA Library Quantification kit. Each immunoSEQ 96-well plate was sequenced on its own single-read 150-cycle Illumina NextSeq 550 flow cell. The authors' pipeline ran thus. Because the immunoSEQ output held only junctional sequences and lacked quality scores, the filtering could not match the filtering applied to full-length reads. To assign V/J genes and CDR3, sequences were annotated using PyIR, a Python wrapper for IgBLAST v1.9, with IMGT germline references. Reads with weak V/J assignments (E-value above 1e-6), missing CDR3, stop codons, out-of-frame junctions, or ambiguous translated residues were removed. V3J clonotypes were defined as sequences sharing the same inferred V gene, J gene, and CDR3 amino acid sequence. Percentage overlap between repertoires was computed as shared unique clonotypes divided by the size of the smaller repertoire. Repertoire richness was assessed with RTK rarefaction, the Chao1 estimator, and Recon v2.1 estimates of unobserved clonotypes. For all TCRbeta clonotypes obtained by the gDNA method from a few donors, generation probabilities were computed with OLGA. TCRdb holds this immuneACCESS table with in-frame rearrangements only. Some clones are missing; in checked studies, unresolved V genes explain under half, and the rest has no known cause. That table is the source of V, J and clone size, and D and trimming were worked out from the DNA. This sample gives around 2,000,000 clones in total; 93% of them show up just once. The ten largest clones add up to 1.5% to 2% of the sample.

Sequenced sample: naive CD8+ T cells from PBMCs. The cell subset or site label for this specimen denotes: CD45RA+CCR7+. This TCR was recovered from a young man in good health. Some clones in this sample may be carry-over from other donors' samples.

The DNA reads as follows: TGTGCCAGCAGTGACTCCCGGGGGCCCTACAATGAGCAGTTCTTC. Its protein is CASSDSRGPYNEQFF. Recombination linked TRBV6-4 to TRBJ2-1; the D segment might be TRBD1 or TRBD2, since each matches 6 bases. CDR1 MRHNA and CDR2 SNTAGT are derived from the germline V gene. Including cysteine and phenylalanine, the CDR3 has 15 amino acids. Solely the CDR3 DNA is kept, with 45 bases framed from the first base. At the junction V is shortened by 0 bases and J by 2 bases, with 8 bases in between.